This passage covers 9 T cell receptor beta chains from one sample sequenced in a study of cytomegalovirus exposure and HLA in healthy donors (dated by TCRdb to 2016 to 2017). Receptors were amplified or captured by the immunoSEQ multiplex PCR assay. The multiplex PCR relied on a mix of 60 forward primers for TCR Vbeta segments and 13 reverse primers for TCR Jbeta segments. This is the immuneACCESS table as TCRdb keeps it, with only in-frame sequences that have V and J called. A part of the clones is gone; compared with another copy, unresolved V genes explain less than half, and the rest is unexplained. The sample table shows approximately 140,000 clones, and 60% to 80% are seen once. Approximately 0.94% of the sample goes to the ten largest clones. Sequenced sample: PBMCs. Receptors originate from an older woman in good health and CMV-seronegative.

This sequence joins TRBV29-1 and TRBJ2-5, with D tentatively TRBD2 (6 bases). Matching the DNA end better, TRBJ2-7 makes the J call doubtful. Germline V gene lookup returns CDR1 SQVTM and CDR2 ANQGSEA. CDR3 length: 17 amino acids. CDR3 DNA sequence: TGCAGCGTTCTGAAAGCTACGGGAGTTCGGAGGAGTTACGAGCAGTACTTC. This encodes CSVLKATGVRRSYEQYF.

The rearrangement links TRBV4-1 to TRBJ1-4, with D maybe TRBD1 (6 bases). Germline lookup yields CDR1 MGHRA and CDR2 YSYEKL. V shed 5 bases and J shed 6 bases, with 16 bases lying between them. The CDR3 contains 15 residues. The CDR3 protein is CASSAIQGNYEKLFF. The CDR3 nucleotides are TGCGCCAGCAGCGCGATACAGGGAAATTATGAAAAACTGTTTTTT.

As regards this clone: One end of the junction fails to match germline, which may point to a read error. The chain links TRBV5-6 to TRBJ1-6; possibly TRBD1 for D (5 bases). The CDR3 loop spans 15 amino acids. The germline CDR1 and CDR2 sequences are SGHDT and YYEEEE. CDR3 loop: CASSLGQGGYSLLHF. The DNA for the CDR3 is TGTGCCAGCAGCTTGGGTCAGGGAGGTTATTCACTCCTCCACTTT.

This sequence joins TRBV5-1 and TRBJ2-5; tentative D call: TRBD1 (6 bases). The CDR3 is 14 residues long. Germline assignment: CDR1 SGHRS and CDR2 YFSETQ. The V gene lost 2 bases and the J gene lost 0 bases, with 8 bases spanning the gap. This CDR3 is CASSFRDNQETQYF. The CDR3 bases are TGCGCCAGCAGCTTCCGGGACAACCAAGAGACCCAGTACTTC. Full variable domain (remainder filled in from reference TRBV5-1 and TRBJ2-5): KAGVTQTPRYLIKTRGQQVTLSCSPISGHRSVSWYQQTPGQGLQFLFEYFSETQRNKGNFPGRFSGRQFSNSRSEMNVSTLELGDSALYLCASSFRDNQETQYFGPGTRLLVL.

The rearrangement joins TRBV5-8 to TRBJ2-3; the D gene is possibly TRBD2 (6 bases). This CDR3 is built from 13 residues. Germline V gene sequence: CDR1 SGHTS, CDR2 YDEGEE. V was shortened by 0 bases and J by 4 bases, with 6 bases between the two germline ends. The CDR3 is CASSLGGADTQYF. The CDR3 coding sequence is TGTGCCAGCAGCTTGGGGGGGGCAGATACGCAGTATTTT.

V is TRBV6-4 and J is TRBJ2-2; D is perhaps TRBD2 (5 bases). CDR3 size: 15 residues. V lost 6 bases to trimming and J lost 0 bases, with 11 bases between them. In germline, CDR1 is MRHNA, CDR2 SNTAGT. The CDR3 protein is CASRKLASNTGELFF. CDR3 sequence (DNA): TGTGCCAGCAGGAAGCTAGCCTCGAACACCGGGGAGCTGTTTTTT.

V usage is TRBV5-1 and J usage is TRBJ1-5, with D perhaps matching TRBD1 (5 bases). This CDR3 spans 15 amino acids. V was cut by 4 bases and J by 1 base, with 12 bases left in between. CDR1 is SGHRS and CDR2 is YFSETQ in the germline V gene. CDR3 protein: CASSPTQGSNQPQHF. In DNA, the CDR3 is TGCGCCAGCAGCCCTACGCAGGGAAGCAATCAGCCCCAGCATTTT.

The gene calls are TRBV30 and TRBJ1-5; weak D call: TRBD1 (5 bases). Germline V lookup: CDR1 GTSNPN, CDR2 SVGIG (reference sequence). V lost 3 bases and J lost 1, with 10 bases in between. The CDR3 is 14 residues long. The CDR3 sequence is CAWSLGGSNQPQHF. In nucleotides, the CDR3 is TGTGCCTGGAGCTTGGGGGGGAGCAATCAGCCCCAGCATTTT.

This chain joins TRBV19 and TRBJ1-1; no definite D call. Germline lookup yields CDR1 LNHDA and CDR2 SQIVND (reference sequence). V was trimmed by 5 bases and J by 10 bases, leaving 14 bases between them. There are 12 residues in the CDR3. In nucleotides, the CDR3 is TGTGCCAGTAGTCCGGCGGGCATTGGAGCTTTCTTT. The encoded protein is CASSPAGIGAFF.